What follows is one T cell receptor (beta chain) and its context. Its antigen remains unknown. The data were obtained in a study of T-cell memory formation after mild COVID-19. The wider study: Clusters were largely donor specific.

General observations from the study: There was a balanced CD4/CD8 profile in clones contracting day 15 to 85, and later expanders leaned CD4+. Those CD4+ clones that contracted were mainly in CM and EM (CD8+ ones in EMRA).

Per the germline V gene, CDR1 is DFQATT and CDR2 is SNEGSKA (reference sequence). There are 14 residues in the CDR3. With 8 bases clipped from V and 1 base from J, the junction kept 10 bases outside the gene matches. MiXCR, run by TCRdb on the 5' RACE reads, gives a single entry per CDR3 protein. This table has approximately 290,000 distinct CDR3 sequences, 15% to 20% appearing once. Material: PBMCs or a T cell subset sorted from them (not recorded which). The TCR comes from a man younger than 30 who had mild COVID-19 (a few samples of this study predate the infection). Cell type and time point are not known. The chain carries TRBV20-1 and TRBJ2-5, with 7 bases fitting TRBD2. The CDR3 region is CSNLWGLSQETQYF. The DNA of the CDR3 is TGCAGTAACCTTTGGGGACTATCCCAAGAGACCCAGTACTTC.